This T cell receptor (beta chain) was captured in a study of CD8+CD57+ T cells in acquired aplastic anemia. Whole-study context: When averaged, DNA from sorted CD4+ and CD8+ cells came to about 2.9 ug. Read counts for CD4+ cells (from healthy donors) averaged about 11 million.

At least ten counts were recorded for this clonotype. The antigen remains undetermined. Study-level points and caveats: There were over 25 CD8+ CDR3 sequences that occurred in both patients and controls. With respect to CD8+ Simpson's diversity, patients and controls did not differ significantly.

Genomic DNA, the template, was used for profiling of the TCR beta VDJ and CDR3. TCRdb re-derived calls from the reads in MiXCR, one entry per CDR3 protein. The sample records hundreds of thousands of distinct CDR3 sequences, about two thirds being singletons. This CDR3 has 14 amino acids. Trimming pared 4 bases from V and 1 base from J, leaving 11 bases between. Germline CDR1 reads SGHRS; CDR2 reads YFSETQ. The material sequenced was sorted CD4+, CD8+, or CD8+CD57+ T cells (not recorded which) from PBMCs. The chain employs TRBV5-1 and TRBJ1-1; maybe TRBD1 (5 bases). The TCR was taken from a human donor in good health, serving as a control. Written as DNA, the CDR3 is TGCGCCAGCAGCCGGGGACCCTCGAACACTGAAGCTTTCTTT. Translated: CASSRGPSNTEAFF.